The source of this TCR beta chain is a study of T cell clones after liver transplantation. Study-level information: TCRbeta sequencing after a pre-transplant mixed lymphocyte reaction identified graft-donor-reactive clones, later tracked in post-transplant blood. HCV positivity affected three of eight recipients; the rest lacked autoimmune or viral indications. Tolerance: complete withdrawal held at least one year, liver enzymes staying within twice normal.

Broader study findings: Small, mixed patient groups and varying post-transplant times limit these conclusions.

This clone was picked up one time. Its cognate antigen is unknown. Its ends do not fully match the called genes, so a read error is possible. Repertoires were generated with immunoSEQ multiplex PCR, while TCRdb's copy carries only in-frame clones and drops some. The top ten clones hold approximately 13% of a sample with roughly 20,000 clones, roughly 88% of them seen once. Germline loops: CDR1 SSHAT, CDR2 FNYEAQ (reference sequence). This CDR3 is 15 amino acids long. Sequenced material: CD8+ T cells from blood, taken before liver transplant. The V gene is TRBV7-7, the J gene TRBJ2-3; 8 nucleotides match TRBD2. This receptor was identified in a human donor who received a liver transplant. CDR3 DNA: TGTGCTAGCAGCTTGACTAGCGAGGGCACAGATACGCAGTATTTT. Protein product: CASSLTSEGTDTQYF.